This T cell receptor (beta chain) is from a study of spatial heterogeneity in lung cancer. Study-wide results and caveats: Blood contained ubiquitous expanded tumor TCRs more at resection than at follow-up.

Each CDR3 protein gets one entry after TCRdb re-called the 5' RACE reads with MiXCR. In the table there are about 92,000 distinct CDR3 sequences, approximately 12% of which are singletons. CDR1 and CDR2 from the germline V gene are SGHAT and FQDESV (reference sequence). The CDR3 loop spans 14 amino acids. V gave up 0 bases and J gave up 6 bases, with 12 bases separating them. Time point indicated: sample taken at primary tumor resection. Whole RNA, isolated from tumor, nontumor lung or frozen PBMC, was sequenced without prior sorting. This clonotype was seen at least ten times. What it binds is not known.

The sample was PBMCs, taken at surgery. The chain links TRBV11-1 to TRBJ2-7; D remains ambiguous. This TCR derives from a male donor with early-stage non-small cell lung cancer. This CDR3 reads CASSLASLRGEQYF. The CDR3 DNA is TGTGCCAGCAGCTTAGCCTCGCTCCGCGGCGAGCAGTACTTC.